This T cell receptor beta chain was captured in a study of T cell responses to AZD1222 COVID-19 vaccine. Study observations and caveats: Spike-specific TCR breadth and depth grew following two AZD1222 doses.

Germline V CDR1 and CDR2: SGHVS, FNYEAQ. The CDR3 extends over 14 amino acids. V lost 0 bases, J lost 1 base, and 6 bases lay in between. Comments on this clone: Its specificity is not known.

Only in-frame clones appear in the TCRdb table, and some are missing; sequencing was by immunoSEQ multiplex PCR. Counted here are roughly 130,000 clones, 80% to 95% occurring once; the ten biggest clones make up about 1.1%. Sequenced material: peripheral blood, taken 28 days after the second AZD1222 dose. This receptor was taken from an adult who received the AZD1222 COVID-19 vaccine. The rearrangement joins TRBV7-6 to TRBJ1-1; the D is unclear. CDR3 bases: TGTGCCAGCAGCTTAGCGGCAGGGAACACTGAAGCTTTCTTT. Translation gives CASSLAAGNTEAFF.